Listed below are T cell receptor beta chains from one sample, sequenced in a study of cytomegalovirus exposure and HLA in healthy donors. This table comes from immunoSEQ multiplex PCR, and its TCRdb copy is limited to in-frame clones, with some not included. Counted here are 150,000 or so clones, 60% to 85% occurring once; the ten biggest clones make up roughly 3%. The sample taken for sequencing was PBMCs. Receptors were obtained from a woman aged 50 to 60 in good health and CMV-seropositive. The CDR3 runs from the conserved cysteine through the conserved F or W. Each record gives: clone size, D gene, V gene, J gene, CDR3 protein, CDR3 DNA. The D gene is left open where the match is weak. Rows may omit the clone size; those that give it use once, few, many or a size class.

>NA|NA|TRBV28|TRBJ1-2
CASSLPGATFNYGYTF
TGTGCCAGCAGTTTACCAGGGGCGACCTTTAACTATGGCTACACCTTC
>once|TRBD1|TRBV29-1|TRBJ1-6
CSVATGDETPLHF
TGCAGCGTTGCTACAGGGGACGAAACACCCCTCCACTTT
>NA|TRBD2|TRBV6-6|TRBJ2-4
CASTAGGLAKNIQYF
TGTGCCAGCACCGCGGGGGGGTTAGCCAAAAACATTCAGTACTTC
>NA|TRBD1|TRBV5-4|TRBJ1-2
CASSIPGQANGHTF
TGTGCCAGCAGCATACCGGGACAGGCAAATGGCCACACCTTC
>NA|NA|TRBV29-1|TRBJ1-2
CSVDGLSGYGYTF
TGCAGCGTTGATGGCCTTTCGGGGTATGGCTACACCTTC
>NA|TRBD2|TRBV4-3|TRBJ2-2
CASSPLSGGTGELFF
TGCGCCAGCAGCCCCTTATCGGGGGGCACCGGGGAGCTGTTTTTT
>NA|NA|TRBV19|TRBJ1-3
CASSIQGNGNTIYF
TGTGCCAGTAGTATCCAGGGGAACGGAAACACCATATATTTT
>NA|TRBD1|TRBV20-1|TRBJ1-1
CIPTGGTEAFF
TGCATTCCGACAGGGGGCACTGAAGCTTTCTTT
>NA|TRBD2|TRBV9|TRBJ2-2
CASSGTGGGAPGELFF
TGTGCCAGCAGTGGGACTGGCGGGGGGGCCCCCGGGGAGCTGTTTTTT
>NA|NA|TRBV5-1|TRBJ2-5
CASSLGGPERCQYF
TGCGCCAGCAGCTTGGGAGGGCCCGAGCGTTGCCAGTACTTC
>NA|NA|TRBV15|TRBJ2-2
CATSRAGAGELFF
TGTGCCACCAGCAGAGCAGGGGCCGGGGAGCTGTTTTTT
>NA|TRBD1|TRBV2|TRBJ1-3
CASSTGGSAGNTIYF
TGTGCCAGCAGCACAGGGGGAAGCGCTGGAAACACCATATATTTT
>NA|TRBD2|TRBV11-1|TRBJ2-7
CASGTSGAYEQYF
TGTGCCAGTGGGACTAGCGGGGCCTACGAGCAGTACTTC
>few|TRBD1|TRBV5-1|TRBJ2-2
CASSLGTGNTGELFF
TGCGCCAGCAGCTTGGGGACAGGGAACACCGGGGAGCTGTTTTTT
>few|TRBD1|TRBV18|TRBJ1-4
CASSPRPYRGPLNEKLFF
TGTGCCAGCTCACCCCGACCTTACAGGGGGCCCTTAAATGAAAAACTGTTTTTT
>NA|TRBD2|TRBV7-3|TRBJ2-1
CASSGGRAGSNEQFF
TGTGCCAGCAGCGGCGGGAGGGCCGGATCAAATGAGCAGTTCTTC
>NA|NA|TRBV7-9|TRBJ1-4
CSSSDDRGGVNEKLFF
TGTTCCAGCAGTGATGACCGAGGGGGGGTTAATGAAAAACTGTTTTTT
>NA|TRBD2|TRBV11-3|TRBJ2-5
CASSYSGGRQETQYF
TGTGCCAGCAGTTATAGCGGGGGCCGTCAAGAGACCCAGTACTTC
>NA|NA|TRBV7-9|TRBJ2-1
CASSLWAGTRSYNEQFF
TGTGCCAGCAGCTTATGGGCGGGGACCCGCTCCTACAATGAGCAGTTCTTC
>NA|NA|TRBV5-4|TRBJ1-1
CASSTRQARAAFF
TGTGCCAGCAGCACCCGACAGGCCAGGGCAGCTTTCTTT
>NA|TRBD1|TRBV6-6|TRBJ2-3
CASSNRGRGDTQYF
TGTGCCAGCAGTAACAGGGGGCGCGGGGATACGCAGTATTTT
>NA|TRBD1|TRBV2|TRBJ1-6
CASSGTGGNSPLHF
TGTGCCAGCTCAGGGACAGGGGGTAATTCACCCCTCCACTTT
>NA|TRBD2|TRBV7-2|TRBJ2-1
CASSLNRAGDEQFF
TGTGCCAGCAGCTTAAACCGAGCGGGAGATGAGCAGTTCTTC
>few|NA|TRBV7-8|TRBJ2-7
CASSLNSNYEQYF
TGTGCCAGCAGCTTAAACAGTAACTACGAGCAGTACTTC
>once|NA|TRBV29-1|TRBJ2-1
CSVEVVNEQFF
TGCAGCGTTGAAGTAGTAAATGAGCAGTTCTTC
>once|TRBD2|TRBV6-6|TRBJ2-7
CASKELAGNYEQYF
TGTGCCAGCAAGGAATTAGCGGGAAACTACGAGCAGTACTTC
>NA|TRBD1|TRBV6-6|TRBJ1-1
CASSLTGGTEAFF
TGTGCCAGCAGCTTAACAGGGGGCACTGAAGCTTTCTTT
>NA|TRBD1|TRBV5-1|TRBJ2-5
CASSLTGDAETQYF
TGCGCCAGCAGCCTTACAGGGGATGCGGAGACCCAGTACTTC
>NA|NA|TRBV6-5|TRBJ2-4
CASSYNGKNIQYF
TGTGCCAGCAGTTATAACGGCAAAAACATTCAGTACTTC
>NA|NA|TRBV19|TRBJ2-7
CASRGAGTYEQYF
TGTGCCAGTAGAGGGGCAGGGACCTACGAGCAGTACTTC
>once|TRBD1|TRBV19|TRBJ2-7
CATSAGQGLREQYF
TGTGCCACCTCCGCCGGACAGGGCTTACGAGAGCAGTACTTC
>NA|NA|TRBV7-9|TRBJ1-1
CASDRKENTEAFF
TGTGCCAGCGACAGGAAGGAGAACACTGAAGCTTTCTTT
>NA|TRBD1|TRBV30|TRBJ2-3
CAWSVARGPSDTQYF
TGTGCCTGGAGTGTGGCCAGGGGGCCATCAGATACGCAGTATTTT
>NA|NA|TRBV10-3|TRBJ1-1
CAISDGQTGMNTEAFF
TGTGCCATCAGTGATGGACAGACCGGTATGAACACTGAAGCTTTCTTT
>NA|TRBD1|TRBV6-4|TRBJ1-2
CASSEYRGSYGYTF
TGTGCCAGCAGTGAGTACAGGGGGTCCTATGGCTACACCTTC
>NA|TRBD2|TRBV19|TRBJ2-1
CATLYSGSLYGEQFF
TGTGCCACCCTTTATAGCGGGAGCCTTTATGGTGAGCAGTTCTTC